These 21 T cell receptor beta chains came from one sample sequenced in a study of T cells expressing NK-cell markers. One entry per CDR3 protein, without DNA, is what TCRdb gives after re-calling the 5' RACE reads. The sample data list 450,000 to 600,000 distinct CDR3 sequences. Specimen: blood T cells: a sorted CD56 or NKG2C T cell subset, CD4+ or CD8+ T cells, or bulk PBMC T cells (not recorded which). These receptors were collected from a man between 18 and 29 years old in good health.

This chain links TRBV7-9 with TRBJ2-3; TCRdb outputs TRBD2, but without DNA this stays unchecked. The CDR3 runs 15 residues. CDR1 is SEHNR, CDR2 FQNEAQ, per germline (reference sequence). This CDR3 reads CASTDQLAATDTQYF.

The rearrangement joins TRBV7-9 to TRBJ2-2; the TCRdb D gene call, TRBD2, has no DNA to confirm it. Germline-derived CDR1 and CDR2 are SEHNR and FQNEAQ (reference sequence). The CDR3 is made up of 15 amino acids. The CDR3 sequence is CASSLSGRPPGELFF.

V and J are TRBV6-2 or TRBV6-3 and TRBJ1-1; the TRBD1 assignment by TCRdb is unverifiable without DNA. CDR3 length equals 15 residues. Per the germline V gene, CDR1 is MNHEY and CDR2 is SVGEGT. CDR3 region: CASSFRDQGNTEAFF.

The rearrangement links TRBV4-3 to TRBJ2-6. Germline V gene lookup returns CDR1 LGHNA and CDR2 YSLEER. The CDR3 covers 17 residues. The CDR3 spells CASSQEWGSSGANVLTF.

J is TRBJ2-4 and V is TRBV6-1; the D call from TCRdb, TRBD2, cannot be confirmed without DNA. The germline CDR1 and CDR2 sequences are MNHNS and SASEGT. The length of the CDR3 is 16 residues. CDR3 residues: CASSVVAGKAKNIQYF.

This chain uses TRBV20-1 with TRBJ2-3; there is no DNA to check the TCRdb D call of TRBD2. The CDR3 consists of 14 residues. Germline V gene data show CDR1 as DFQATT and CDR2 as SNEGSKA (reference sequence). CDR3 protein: CSASSAGGYDTQYF.

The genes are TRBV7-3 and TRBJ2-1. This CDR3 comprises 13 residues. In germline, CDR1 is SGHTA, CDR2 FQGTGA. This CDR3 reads CASSLTFGNEQFF.

The CDR3: CSASGYGTSGGSSYNEQFF. The rearrangement links TRBV20-1 to TRBJ2-1; TCRdb reports TRBD2, a call that lacks DNA to check it against. The CDR3 extends over 19 amino acids. Germline values: CDR1 DFQATT, CDR2 SNEGSKA (reference sequence).

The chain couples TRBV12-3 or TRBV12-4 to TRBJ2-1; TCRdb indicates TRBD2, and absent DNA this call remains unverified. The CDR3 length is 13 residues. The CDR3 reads CASTSIAGYEQFF.

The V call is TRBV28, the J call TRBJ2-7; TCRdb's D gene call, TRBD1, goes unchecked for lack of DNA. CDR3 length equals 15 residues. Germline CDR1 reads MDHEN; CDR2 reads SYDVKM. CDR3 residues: CASSYPMWGTYEQYF.

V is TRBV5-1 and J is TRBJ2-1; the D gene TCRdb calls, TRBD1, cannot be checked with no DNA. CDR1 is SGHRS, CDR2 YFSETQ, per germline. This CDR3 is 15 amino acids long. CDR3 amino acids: CASSPQDRVSSEQFF.

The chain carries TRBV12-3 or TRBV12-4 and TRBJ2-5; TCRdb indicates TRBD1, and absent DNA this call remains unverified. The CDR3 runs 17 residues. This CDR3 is CASSRGTAGAGQETQYF.

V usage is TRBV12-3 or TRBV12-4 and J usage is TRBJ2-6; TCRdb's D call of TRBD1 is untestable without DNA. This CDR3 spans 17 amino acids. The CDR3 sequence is CASSFDLGGAGANVLTF.

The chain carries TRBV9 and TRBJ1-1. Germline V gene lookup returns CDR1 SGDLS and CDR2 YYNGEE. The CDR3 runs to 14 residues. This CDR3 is CASSVAGDNTEAFF. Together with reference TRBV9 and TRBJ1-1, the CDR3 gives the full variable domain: DSGVTQTPKHLITATGQRVTLRCSPRSGDLSVYWYQQSLDQGLQFLIQYYNGEERAKGNILERFSAQQFPDLHSELNLSSLELGDSALYFCASSVAGDNTEAFFGQGTRLTVV.

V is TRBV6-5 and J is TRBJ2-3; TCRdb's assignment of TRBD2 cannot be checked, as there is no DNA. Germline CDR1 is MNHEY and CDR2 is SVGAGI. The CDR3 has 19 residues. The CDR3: CASSYSGILAGGSTDTQYF.

The CDR3 spells CASSLGGLAGQETQYF. The chain carries TRBV5-1 and TRBJ2-5; the D call from TCRdb, TRBD2, cannot be confirmed without DNA. The CDR3 has 16 amino acids. Per the germline V gene, CDR1 is SGHRS and CDR2 is YFSETQ. Complete variable domain (other parts from reference TRBV5-1 and TRBJ2-5): KAGVTQTPRYLIKTRGQQVTLSCSPISGHRSVSWYQQTPGQGLQFLFEYFSETQRNKGNFPGRFSGRQFSNSRSEMNVSTLELGDSALYLCASSLGGLAGQETQYFGPGTRLLVL.

The CDR3 region is CASSGTGKRSNQPQHF. V and J are TRBV27 and TRBJ1-5; as DNA is missing, the TRBD1 call by TCRdb cannot be tested. CDR3 length: 16 amino acids. Per germline, CDR1 MNHEY and CDR2 SMNVEV (reference sequence).

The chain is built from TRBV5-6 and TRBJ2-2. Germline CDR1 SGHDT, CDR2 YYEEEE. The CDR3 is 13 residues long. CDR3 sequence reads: CASSLANLGELFF.

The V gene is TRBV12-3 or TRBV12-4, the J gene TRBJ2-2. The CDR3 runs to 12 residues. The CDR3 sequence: CASRTGFRELFF.

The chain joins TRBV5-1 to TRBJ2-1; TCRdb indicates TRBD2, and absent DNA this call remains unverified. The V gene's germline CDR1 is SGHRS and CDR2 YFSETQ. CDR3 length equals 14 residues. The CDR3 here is CASSPSGKRHEQFF.

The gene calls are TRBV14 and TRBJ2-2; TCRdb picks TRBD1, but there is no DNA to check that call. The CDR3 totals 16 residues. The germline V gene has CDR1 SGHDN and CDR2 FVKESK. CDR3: CASSLRTGEVTGELFF.